This TCR beta chain appears in the sequencing data of a study of T cells in Graves' hyperthyroidism and ophthalmopathy. On the study more broadly: Peripheral blood was obtained at initial diagnosis, preceding any treatment.

This CDR3 has 14 residues. CDR1 and CDR2 from the germline V gene are SNHLY and FYNNEI. The V and J ends lost 1 base and 5 bases respectively, with 9 bases between them. Study results and limitations: Blood samples included most of the expanded thyroid clonotypes exceeding 0.001.

Amplification yielded TCR beta CDR3 regions, with RNA transcripts as the source. RT-PCR in the first round (using the HTBI primer set) targeted the TCR CDR3. MiXCR, applied by TCRdb to the multiplex PCR reads, yields one record per CDR3 protein. Of around 350,000 distinct CDR3 sequences in the sample, about a fifth are singletons; the top ten hold around 3.4%. Many counts were recorded for this clonotype. Its specificity is unknown. This clonotype was obtained from a woman aged 18 to 35 with Graves' hyperthyroidism. The V gene is TRBV2, the J gene TRBJ1-5; possible D gene TRBD1, 5 bases. Sequences were obtained from blood. CDR3: CASSEVGGDQPQHF. CDR3 bases: TGTGCCAGCAGTGAAGTGGGAGGGGATCAGCCCCAGCATTTT.